This entry lists 20 T cell receptor beta chains sequenced from one sample in a study of beta chain features in type 1 diabetes. These receptors have no known antigen. What was sequenced were expressed TCRB transcripts, since all of the isolated RNA had been reverse transcribed. The table came from immunoSEQ multiplex PCR; TCRdb's copy has only in-frame clones and leaves some out. The sample includes more than 550,000 clones, 11% to 15% of them seen just once. The study, taken as a whole, reports: Shortening of TCRB CDR3s, moderate but significant, appeared in all four CD4+ subsets of Type 1 diabetes patients.

The sample comprised naive CD4+ T cells from blood. These TCRs come from a man aged 18 to 29 with type 1 diabetes.

Here the CDR3 reads CASSPLAGHEQFF. CDR3 sequence (DNA): TGTGCCAGCAGCCCACTAGCGGGGCATGAGCAGTTCTTC. The chain links TRBV7-9 to TRBJ2-1; 10 bases are a match to TRBD2. Looked up from germline, CDR1 is SEHNR and CDR2 is FQNEAQ (reference sequence). The junction had 3 bases not matched to a gene; V was cut back by 5 bases and J by 8 bases. The CDR3 has 13 residues.

There are a few counts of this clone. The chain carries TRBV5-1 and TRBJ2-5; TRBD2 is a possible D gene (5 bases). The CDR3 runs 14 residues. CDR1 SGHRS and CDR2 YFSETQ come from the germline V gene. With 0 bases removed from V and 9 bases from J, the gap between germline ends came to 15 bases. This chain's CDR3 is CASSLGTDSRAQYF. The DNA of the CDR3 is TGCGCCAGCAGCTTGGGTACGGACTCGAGGGCCCAGTACTTC.

The rearrangement uses TRBV5-1 and TRBJ2-3; no clear D. Germline-derived CDR1 and CDR2 are SGHRS and YFSETQ. The length of the CDR3 is 14 residues. V was clipped by 0 bases and J by 0 bases, with 5 bases between them. The CDR3 DNA follows: TGCGCCAGCAGCTTGGACGGGAGCACAGATACGCAGTATTTT. Translated, it gives CASSLDGSTDTQYF.

The V and J genes are TRBV7-2 and TRBJ2-3; 7 nucleotides match TRBD1. The CDR3 length is 15 residues. Germline CDR1 is SGHTA and CDR2 is FQGNSA. After removal of 3 bases from V and 4 bases from J, the junction contained 7 bases not matched to a gene. In DNA form, the CDR3 reads TGTGCCAGCAGCTTCCAGACAGGGCGGTCAGATACGCAGTATTTT. Translation gives CASSFQTGRSDTQYF.

This chain joins TRBV19 and TRBJ2-7, with 11 bases identical to TRBD2. The germline gives CDR1 LNHDA, CDR2 SQIVND (reference sequence). After removal of 6 bases from V and 1 base from J, the junction contained 14 bases not matched to a gene. CDR3 length equals 18 residues. In DNA form, the CDR3 reads TGTGCCAGTAGCGATCCAATCGCGGGGACTAGCGGTTCCTACGAGCAGTACTTC. Protein sequence: CASSDPIAGTSGSYEQYF.

The gene calls are TRBV7-2 and TRBJ2-3; 12 bases are a match to TRBD2. The CDR3 loop spans 18 amino acids. Germline CDR1 reads SGHTA; CDR2 reads FQGNSA. J gave up 4 bases and V 4 bases, and 12 bases lay outside the gene matches. The CDR3: CASSSLAGGPQESDTQYF. CDR3 sequence (DNA): TGTGCCAGCAGCTCCCTAGCGGGAGGGCCACAGGAGTCAGATACGCAGTATTTT. The full variable domain, completed using reference TRBV7-2 and TRBJ2-3, is GAGVSQSPSNKVTEKGKDVELRCDPISGHTALYWYRQSLGQGLEFLIYFQGNSAPDKSGLPSDRFSAERTGGSVSTLTIQRTQQEDSAVYLCASSSLAGGPQESDTQYFGPGTRLTVL.

This clone occurred a few times. At the DNA level, this CDR3 is encoded by other sequences in the same sample as well. This chain uses TRBV5-1 with TRBJ2-1; D is perhaps TRBD1 (5 bases). V was cut by 2 bases and J by 1 base, with 7 bases left in between. CDR1 and CDR2 from the germline V gene are SGHRS and YFSETQ. The CDR3 runs to 14 residues. The CDR3 DNA sequence: TGCGCCAGCAGCTTAGGGGATTCCTACAATGAGCAGTTCTTC. Amino acids: CASSLGDSYNEQFF.

This chain uses TRBV7-2 with TRBJ2-7; possible D gene TRBD1, 6 bases. Germline V gives CDR1 SGHTA, CDR2 FQGNSA. The CDR3 extends over 15 amino acids. V lost 5 bases to trimming and J lost 3 bases, with 17 bases between them. CDR3 in DNA: TGTGCCAGCAGCCCCTCCTGGGGGACAATCTACGAGCAGTACTTC. Its translation is CASSPSWGTIYEQYF.

This clone showed up just a few times. The chain couples TRBV13 to TRBJ2-3; D unclear. CDR1 PRHDT and CDR2 FYEKMQ come from the germline V gene (reference sequence). The CDR3 runs 14 residues. Trimming removed 5 bases at V and 2 bases at J, with 11 bases between. This CDR3 is CASSLDEYTDTQYF. Here the CDR3 DNA reads TGTGCCAGCAGCCTAGACGAATACACAGATACGCAGTATTTT.

The chain carries TRBV29-1 and TRBJ2-5, with 7 bases matching TRBD1. Trimming took 4 bases from V and 5 from J; bases not matched to a gene: 7. Germline lookup yields CDR1 SQVTM and CDR2 ANQGSEA. This CDR3 has 13 residues. DNA for the CDR3: TGCAGCGTTGTCAGGGGGTACGGGGAGACCCAGTACTTC. Translated: CSVVRGYGETQYF. Full variable domain (missing parts from reference TRBV29-1 and TRBJ2-5): SAVISQKPSRDICQRGTSLTIQCQVDSQVTMMFWYRQQPGQSLTLIATANQGSEATYESGFVIDKFPISRPNLTFSTLTVSNMSPEDSSIYLCSVVRGYGETQYFGPGTRLLVL.

This clone appeared a few times. The chain links TRBV25-1 to TRBJ1-6; D unresolved. Germline V gene lookup returns CDR1 MGHDK and CDR2 SYGVNS. The CDR3 has 12 residues. V was shortened by 6 bases and J by 8 bases, with 8 bases between the two germline ends. CDR3 sequence reads: CASRDGDSPLHF. CDR3 in DNA: TGTGCCAGCAGAGACGGGGATTCACCCCTCCACTTT. Supplemented by reference TRBV25-1 and TRBJ1-6, the full variable domain reads EADIYQTPRYLVIGTGKKITLECSQTMGHDKMYWYQQDPGMELHLIHYSYGVNSTEKGDLSSESTVSRIRTEHFPLTLESARPSHTSQYLCASRDGDSPLHFGNGTRLTVT.

This clone has more than one count but fewer than ten. Its ends do not fully match the called genes, so a read error is possible. V is TRBV2 and J is TRBJ1-1; TRBD1 aligns across 7 bases. Germline V gene sequence: CDR1 SNHLY, CDR2 FYNNEI. This CDR3 spans 13 amino acids. DNA for the CDR3: TGTGCCAGCAGCCAGGGGGTGAATACTGAAGCTTTCTTT. Amino acid sequence: CASSQGVNTEAFF. Together with reference TRBV2 and TRBJ1-1, the CDR3 gives the full variable domain: EPEVTQTPSHQVTQMGQEVILRCVPISNHLYFYWYRQILGQKVEFLVSFYNNEISEKSEIFDDQFSVERPDGSNFTLKIRSTKLEDSAMYFCASSQGVNTEAFFGQGTRLTVV.

The chain joins TRBV7-3 to TRBJ2-3; D tentatively reads TRBD1 or TRBD2 (6 bases each). CDR1 and CDR2 from the germline V gene are SGHTA and FQGTGA. The CDR3 covers 16 residues. V was pared by 0 bases and J by 4 bases, with 14 bases between. The CDR3 region is CASSLTLRGRPDTQYF. CDR3 nucleotides: TGTGCCAGCAGCTTAACCTTGAGGGGGAGGCCAGATACGCAGTATTTT. Using reference TRBV7-3 and TRBJ2-3 for the parts outside the CDR3, the full variable domain is GAGVSQTPSNKVTEKGKYVELRCDPISGHTALYWYRQSLGQGPEFLIYFQGTGAADDSGLPNDRFFAVRPEGSVSTLKIQRTERGDSAVYLCASSLTLRGRPDTQYFGPGTRLTVL.

The table lists this clone with a few counts. V gene TRBV28 combines with J gene TRBJ2-2; TRBD2 is a possible D gene (5 bases). The germline V gene encodes CDR1 MDHEN and CDR2 SYDVKM. The CDR3 consists of 13 residues. V dropped 6 bases and J dropped 6 bases, with 11 bases sitting between them. The DNA for the CDR3 is TGTGCCAGCAGGGACTCGTCCTCCGGGGAGCTGTTTTTT. It encodes CASRDSSSGELFF. The full variable domain, completed using reference TRBV28 and TRBJ2-2, is DVKVTQSSRYLVKRTGEKVFLECVQDMDHENMFWYRQDPGLGLRLIYFSYDVKMKEKGDIPEGYSVSREKKERFSLILESASTNQTSMYLCASRDSSSGELFFGEGSRLTVL.

Note on this clone: The identical CDR3 is also encoded by other nucleotide sequences in the sample. The V and J genes are TRBV30 and TRBJ2-7, with D possibly TRBD2 on 6 matching bases. The CDR3 is 13 residues long. The germline V and J ends were trimmed by 2 bases and 2 bases, with 10 bases remaining between them. Per germline, CDR1 GTSNPN and CDR2 SVGIG (reference sequence). The CDR3 coding sequence is TGTGCCTGGAGTCGGAGGGGACCCTACGAGCAGTACTTC. This sequence encodes CAWSRRGPYEQYF.

This rearrangement joins TRBV7-2 to TRBJ2-1, with a possible D match to TRBD2 (5 bases). CDR1 and CDR2 from the germline V gene are SGHTA and FQGNSA. V was cut by 1 base and J by 9 bases, with 16 bases left in between. The CDR3 spans 15 residues. The CDR3 DNA reads as TGTGCCAGCAGCTTAGTCAGGACTTCCGCTGGTGAGCAGTTCTTC. Its translation: CASSLVRTSAGEQFF.

This clone was observed a few times. The rearrangement joins TRBV28 to TRBJ1-2; D gene ambiguous. Trimming removed 10 bases from V and 8 bases from J, with 20 bases in between. The CDR3 consists of 13 residues. The germline CDR1 and CDR2 sequences are MDHEN and SYDVKM. CDR3 DNA sequence: TGTGCCATTCAGTTTATCGGGGAGAGGGGCTACACCTTC. This codes for CAIQFIGERGYTF.

The chain combines TRBV20-1 with TRBJ2-1; no definite D call. V lost 0 bases and J 7 bases, leaving 4 bases between the germline ends. The CDR3 covers 11 residues. Per germline, CDR1 DFQATT and CDR2 SNEGSKA (reference sequence). CDR3 in amino acids: CSARDQNEQFF. The CDR3 coding sequence is TGCAGTGCTAGAGATCAGAATGAGCAGTTCTTC.

The rearrangement links TRBV7-9 to TRBJ2-1; TRBD2 might be the D (6 bases). CDR1 is SEHNR and CDR2 is FQNEAQ in the germline V gene (reference sequence). V was cut by 0 bases and J by 4 bases, with 16 bases left in between. This CDR3 is built from 17 residues. The CDR3 region is CASSLALGRGQYNEQFF. CDR3 in DNA: TGTGCCAGCAGCTTAGCCCTTGGGCGGGGCCAATACAATGAGCAGTTCTTC.

The chain uses TRBV11-2 and TRBJ2-7; 10 nucleotides align to TRBD2. CDR3 length: 15 amino acids. Trimming took 2 bases from V and 0 from J; bases not matched to a gene: 1. Germline CDR1 SGHAT, CDR2 FQNNGV. CDR3 residues: CASSLLAGVSYEQYF. Written as DNA, the CDR3 is TGTGCCAGCAGCTTACTAGCGGGAGTCTCCTACGAGCAGTACTTC.